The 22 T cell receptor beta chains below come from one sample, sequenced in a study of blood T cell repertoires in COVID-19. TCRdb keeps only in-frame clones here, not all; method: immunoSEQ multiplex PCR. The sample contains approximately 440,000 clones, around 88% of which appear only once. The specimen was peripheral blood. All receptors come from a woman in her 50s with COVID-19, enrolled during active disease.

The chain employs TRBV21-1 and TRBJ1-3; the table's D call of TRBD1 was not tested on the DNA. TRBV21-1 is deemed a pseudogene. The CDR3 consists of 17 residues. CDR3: CASSKGYRGIGRNTIYF. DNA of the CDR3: TGTGCCAGCAGCAAAGGGTACAGGGGTATAGGACGAAACACCATATATTTT.

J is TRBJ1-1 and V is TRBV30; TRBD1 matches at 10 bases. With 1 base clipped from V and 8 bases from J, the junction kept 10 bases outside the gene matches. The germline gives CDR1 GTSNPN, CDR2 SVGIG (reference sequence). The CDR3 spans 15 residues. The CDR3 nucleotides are TGTGCCTGGAGTGCCCCAGGGACAGGGGAGTTAGAAGCTTTCTTT. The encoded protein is CAWSAPGTGELEAFF.

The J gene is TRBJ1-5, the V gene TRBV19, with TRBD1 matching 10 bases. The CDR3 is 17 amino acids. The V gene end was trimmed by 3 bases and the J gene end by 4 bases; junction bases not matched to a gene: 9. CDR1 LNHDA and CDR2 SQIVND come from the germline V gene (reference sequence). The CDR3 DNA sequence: TGTGCCAGTAGTATCCGCCGGGACAGGGGATTTAATCAGCCCCAGCATTTT. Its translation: CASSIRRDRGFNQPQHF.

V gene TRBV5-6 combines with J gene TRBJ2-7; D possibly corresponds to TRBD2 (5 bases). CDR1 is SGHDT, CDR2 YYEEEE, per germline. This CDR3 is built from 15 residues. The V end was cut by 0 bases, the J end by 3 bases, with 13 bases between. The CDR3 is CASSLERDILYEQYF. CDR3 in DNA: TGTGCCAGCAGCTTGGAGAGGGATATTCTCTACGAGCAGTACTTC.

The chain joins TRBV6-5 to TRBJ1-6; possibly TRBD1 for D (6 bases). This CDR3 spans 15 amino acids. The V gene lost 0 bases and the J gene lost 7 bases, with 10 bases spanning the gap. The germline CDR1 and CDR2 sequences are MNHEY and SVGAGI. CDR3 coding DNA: TGTGCCAGCAGTTACTCAGGGGGGGCGAATTCACCCCTCCACTTT. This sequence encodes CASSYSGGANSPLHF.

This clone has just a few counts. CDR3 protein: CASTLRGLPLHF. CDR3 in DNA: TGTGCCAGCACCCTAAGAGGGCTCCCCCTCCACTTT. This chain joins TRBV27 and TRBJ1-6; no definite D call. The CDR3 contains 12 residues. V shed 7 bases and J shed 13 bases, with 14 bases lying between them. Germline-derived CDR1 and CDR2 are MNHEY and SMNVEV (reference sequence).

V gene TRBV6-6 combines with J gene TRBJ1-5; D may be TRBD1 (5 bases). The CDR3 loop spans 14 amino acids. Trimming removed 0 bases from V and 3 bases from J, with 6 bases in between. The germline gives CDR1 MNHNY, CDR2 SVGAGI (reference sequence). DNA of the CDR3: TGTGCCAGCAGTTACTCAGGGGCCAATCAGCCCCAGCATTTT. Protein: CASSYSGANQPQHF.

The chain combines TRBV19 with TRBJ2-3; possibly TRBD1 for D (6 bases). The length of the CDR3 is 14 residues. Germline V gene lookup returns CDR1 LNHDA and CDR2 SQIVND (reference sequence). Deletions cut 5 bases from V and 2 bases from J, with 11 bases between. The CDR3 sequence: CASSRQVSTDTQYF. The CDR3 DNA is TGTGCCAGTAGTCGACAGGTTTCCACAGATACGCAGTATTTT.

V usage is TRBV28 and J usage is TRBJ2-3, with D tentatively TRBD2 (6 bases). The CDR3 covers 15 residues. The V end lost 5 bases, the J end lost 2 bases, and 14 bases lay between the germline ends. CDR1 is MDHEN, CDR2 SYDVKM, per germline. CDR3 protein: CASSTRWRATDTQYF. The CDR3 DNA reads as TGTGCCAGCAGTACCCGATGGAGGGCCACAGATACGCAGTATTTT. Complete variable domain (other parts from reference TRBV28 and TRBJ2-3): DVKVTQSSRYLVKRTGEKVFLECVQDMDHENMFWYRQDPGLGLRLIYFSYDVKMKEKGDIPEGYSVSREKKERFSLILESASTNQTSMYLCASSTRWRATDTQYFGPGTRLTVL.

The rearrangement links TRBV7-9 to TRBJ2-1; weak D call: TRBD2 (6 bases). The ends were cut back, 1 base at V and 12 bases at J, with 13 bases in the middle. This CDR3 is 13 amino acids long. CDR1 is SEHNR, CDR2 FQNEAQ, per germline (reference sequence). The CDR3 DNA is TGTGCCAGCAGCTTAGTCCAGGGACTGGGGCAGTTCTTC. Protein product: CASSLVQGLGQFF.

CDR3 in amino acids: CASSLAATGGNTEAFF. In DNA, the CDR3 is TGCGCCAGCAGCTTGGCCGCGACAGGAGGGAACACTGAAGCTTTCTTT. The chain couples TRBV5-1 to TRBJ1-1; maybe TRBD1 (6 bases). Trimming took 0 bases from V and 1 from J, leaving 13 bases between them. CDR3 length equals 16 residues. Germline loops: CDR1 SGHRS, CDR2 YFSETQ.

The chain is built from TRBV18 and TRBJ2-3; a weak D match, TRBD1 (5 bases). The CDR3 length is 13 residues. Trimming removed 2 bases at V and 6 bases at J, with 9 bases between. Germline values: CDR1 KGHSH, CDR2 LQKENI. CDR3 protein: CASSPGARDTQYF. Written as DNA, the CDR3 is TGTGCCAGCTCACCAGGGGCGCGTGATACGCAGTATTTT. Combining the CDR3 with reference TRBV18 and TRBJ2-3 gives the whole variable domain NAGVMQNPRHLVRRRGQEARLRCSPMKGHSHVYWYRQLPEEGLKFMVYLQKENIIDESGMPKERFSAEFPKEGPSILRIQQVVRGDSAAYFCASSPGARDTQYFGPGTRLTVL.

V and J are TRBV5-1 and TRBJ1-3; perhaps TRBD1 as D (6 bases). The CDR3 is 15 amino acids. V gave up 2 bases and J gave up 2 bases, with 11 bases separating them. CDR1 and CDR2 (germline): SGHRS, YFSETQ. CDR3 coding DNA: TGCGCCAGCAGCTTATCGGGGGGCACTGGAAACACCATATATTTT. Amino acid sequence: CASSLSGGTGNTIYF.

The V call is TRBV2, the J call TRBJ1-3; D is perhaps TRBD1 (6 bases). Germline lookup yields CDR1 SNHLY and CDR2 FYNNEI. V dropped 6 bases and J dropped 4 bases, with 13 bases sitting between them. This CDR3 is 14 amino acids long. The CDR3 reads CASSQGSLGNTIYF. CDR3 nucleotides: TGTGCCAGCAGCCAGGGGAGTTTGGGAAACACCATATATTTT.

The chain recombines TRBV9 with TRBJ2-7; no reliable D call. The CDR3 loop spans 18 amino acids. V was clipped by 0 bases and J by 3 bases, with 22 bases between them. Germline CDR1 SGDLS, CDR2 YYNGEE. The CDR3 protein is CASSVALTRWLPLYEQYF. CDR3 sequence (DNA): TGTGCCAGCAGCGTAGCCCTGACTCGATGGCTGCCCCTCTACGAGCAGTACTTC.

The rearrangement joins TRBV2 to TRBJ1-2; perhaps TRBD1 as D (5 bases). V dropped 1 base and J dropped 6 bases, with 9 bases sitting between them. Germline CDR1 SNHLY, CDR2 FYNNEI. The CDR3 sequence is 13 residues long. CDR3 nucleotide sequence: TGTGCCAGCAGTGAAGGGGGGGTCGATGGCTACACCTTC. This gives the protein CASSEGGVDGYTF.

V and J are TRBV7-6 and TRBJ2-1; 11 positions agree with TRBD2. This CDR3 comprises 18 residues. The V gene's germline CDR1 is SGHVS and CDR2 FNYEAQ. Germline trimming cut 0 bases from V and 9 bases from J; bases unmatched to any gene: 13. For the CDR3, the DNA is TGTGCCAGCAGCTTAGCGCCCGTAGCGGGGGGGCCAGCGGGTGAGCAGTTCTTC. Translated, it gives CASSLAPVAGGPAGEQFF. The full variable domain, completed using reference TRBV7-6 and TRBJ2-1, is GAGVSQSPRYKVTKRGQDVALRCDPISGHVSLYWYRQALGQGPEFLTYFNYEAQQDKSGLPNDRFSAERPEGSISTLTIQRTEQRDSAMYRCASSLAPVAGGPAGEQFFGPGTRLTVL.

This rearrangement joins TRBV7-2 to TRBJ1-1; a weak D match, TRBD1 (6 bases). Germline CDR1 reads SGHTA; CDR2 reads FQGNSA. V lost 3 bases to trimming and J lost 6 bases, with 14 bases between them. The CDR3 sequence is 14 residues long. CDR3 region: CASSFRGQGAEAFF. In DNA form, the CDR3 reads TGTGCCAGCAGCTTCCGGGGACAAGGCGCTGAAGCTTTCTTT.

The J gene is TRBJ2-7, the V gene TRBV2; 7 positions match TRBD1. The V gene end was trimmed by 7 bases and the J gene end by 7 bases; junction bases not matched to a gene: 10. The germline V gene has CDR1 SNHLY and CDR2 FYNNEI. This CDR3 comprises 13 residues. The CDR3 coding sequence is TGTGCCAGCACAGGGGGATTAATGATGGAGCAGTACTTC. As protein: CASTGGLMMEQYF.

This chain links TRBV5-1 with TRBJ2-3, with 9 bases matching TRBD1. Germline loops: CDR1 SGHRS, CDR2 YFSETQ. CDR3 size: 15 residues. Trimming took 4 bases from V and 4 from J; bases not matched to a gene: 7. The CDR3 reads CASSAGQGFPDTQYF. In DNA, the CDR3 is TGCGCCAGCAGCGCCGGACAGGGGTTCCCAGATACGCAGTATTTT.

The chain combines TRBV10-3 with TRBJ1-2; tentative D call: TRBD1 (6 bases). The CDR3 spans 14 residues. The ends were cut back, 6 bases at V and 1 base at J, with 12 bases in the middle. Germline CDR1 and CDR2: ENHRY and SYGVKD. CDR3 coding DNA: TGTGCCATCAGGCCCCGGACAGATAACTATGGCTACACCTTC. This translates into CAIRPRTDNYGYTF.

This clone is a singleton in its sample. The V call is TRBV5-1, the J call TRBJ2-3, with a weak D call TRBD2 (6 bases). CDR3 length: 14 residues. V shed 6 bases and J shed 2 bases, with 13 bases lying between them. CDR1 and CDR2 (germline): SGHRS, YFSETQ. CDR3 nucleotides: TGCGCCAGCAACTCGGGCGGGGACACAGATACGCAGTATTTT. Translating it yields CASNSGGDTDTQYF.